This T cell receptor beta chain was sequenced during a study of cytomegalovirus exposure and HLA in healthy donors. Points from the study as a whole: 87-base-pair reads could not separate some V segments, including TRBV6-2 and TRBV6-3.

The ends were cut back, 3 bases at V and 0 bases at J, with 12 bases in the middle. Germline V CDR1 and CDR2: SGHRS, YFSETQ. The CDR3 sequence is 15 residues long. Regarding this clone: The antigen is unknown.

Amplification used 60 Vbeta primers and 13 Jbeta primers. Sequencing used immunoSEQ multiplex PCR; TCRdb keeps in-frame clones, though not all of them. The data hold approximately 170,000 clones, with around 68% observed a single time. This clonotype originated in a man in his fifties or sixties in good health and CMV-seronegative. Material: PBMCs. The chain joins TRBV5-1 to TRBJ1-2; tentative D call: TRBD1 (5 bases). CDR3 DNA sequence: TGCGCCAGCAGCTCGCTTGGGGGGGCTAACTATGGCTACACCTTC. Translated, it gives CASSSLGGANYGYTF.